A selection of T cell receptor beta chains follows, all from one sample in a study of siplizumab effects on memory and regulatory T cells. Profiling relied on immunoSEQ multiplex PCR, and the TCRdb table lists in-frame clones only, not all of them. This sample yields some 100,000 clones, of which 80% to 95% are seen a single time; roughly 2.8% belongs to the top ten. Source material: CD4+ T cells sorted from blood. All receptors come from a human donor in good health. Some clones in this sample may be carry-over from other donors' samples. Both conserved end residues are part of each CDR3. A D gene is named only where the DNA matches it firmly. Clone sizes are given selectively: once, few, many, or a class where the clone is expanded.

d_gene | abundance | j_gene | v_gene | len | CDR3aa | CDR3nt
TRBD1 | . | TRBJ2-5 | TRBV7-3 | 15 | CASSFATGGRETQYF | TGTGCCAGCAGCTTTGCTACAGGGGGTAGGGAGACCCAGTACTTC
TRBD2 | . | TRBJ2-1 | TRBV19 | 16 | CASSRPSGRARNEQFF | TGTGCCAGTAGTCGACCCAGCGGGAGGGCCAGGAATGAGCAGTTCTTC
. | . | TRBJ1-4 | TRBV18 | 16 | CASSDLGMRGNEKLFF | TGTGCCAGCTCAGATTTGGGGATGAGAGGTAATGAAAAACTGTTTTTT
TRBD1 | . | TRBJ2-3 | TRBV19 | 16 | CARLLRDRGTADTQYF | TGTGCCAGACTACTCCGGGACAGGGGTACCGCAGATACGCAGTATTTT
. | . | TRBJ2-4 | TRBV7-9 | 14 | CASSLAGTWRIQYF | TGTGCCAGCAGCTTAGCTGGGACATGGCGCATTCAGTACTTC
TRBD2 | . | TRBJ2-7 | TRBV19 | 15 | CASRKSGRWSYEQYF | TGTGCCAGTAGAAAGAGCGGGAGATGGTCCTACGAGCAGTACTTC
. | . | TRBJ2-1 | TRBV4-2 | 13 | CASSLGSGNEQFF | TGTGCCAGCAGCCTGGGTAGCGGTAATGAGCAGTTCTTC
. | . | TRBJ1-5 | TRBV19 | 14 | CASSIGAGDGPQHF | TGTGCCAGTAGTATAGGGGCAGGGGATGGACCCCAGCATTTT
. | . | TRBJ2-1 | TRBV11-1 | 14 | CASSLSWTNNEQFF | TGTGCCAGCAGCTTATCCTGGACGAACAATGAGCAGTTCTTC
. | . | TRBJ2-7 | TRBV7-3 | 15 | CASSPRGFFYYEQYF | TGTGCCAGCAGCCCCAGAGGCTTTTTCTACTACGAGCAGTACTTC
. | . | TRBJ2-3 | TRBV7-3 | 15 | CASSPKTGFTDTQYF | TGTGCCAGCAGCCCAAAAACGGGATTCACAGATACGCAGTATTTT
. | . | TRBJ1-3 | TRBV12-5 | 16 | CASGLVLGASGNTIYF | TGTGCTAGTGGTTTGGTACTAGGAGCCTCTGGAAACACCATATATTTT
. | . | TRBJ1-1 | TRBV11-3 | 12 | CASSFQNTEAFF | TGTGCCAGCAGCTTCCAGAACACTGAAGCTTTCTTT
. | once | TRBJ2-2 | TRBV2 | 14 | CASLGLKNTGELFF | TGTGCCAGCCTAGGTTTAAAGAACACCGGGGAGCTGTTTTTT
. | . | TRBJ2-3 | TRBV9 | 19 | CASSVGQAGQPTSTDTQYF | TGTGCCAGCAGCGTAGGCCAGGCGGGACAACCCACTAGCACAGATACGCAGTATTTT
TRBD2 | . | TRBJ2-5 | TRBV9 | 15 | CASSVAASGQETQYF | TGTGCCAGCAGCGTAGCGGCTAGCGGCCAAGAGACCCAGTACTTC
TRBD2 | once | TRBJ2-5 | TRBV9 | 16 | CASSFGLAGAQETQYF | TGTGCCAGCAGCTTTGGACTAGCGGGAGCCCAAGAGACCCAGTACTTC
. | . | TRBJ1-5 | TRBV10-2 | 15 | CASSESHGGAQPQHF | TGCGCCAGCAGTGAGAGTCACGGGGGGGCTCAGCCCCAGCATTTT
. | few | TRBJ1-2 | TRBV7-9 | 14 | CASSLRGSDYGYTF | TGTGCCAGCAGCTTAAGGGGGAGTGACTATGGCTACACCTTC
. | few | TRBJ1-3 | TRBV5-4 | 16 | CASTKGGTLSGNTIYF | TGTGCCAGCACCAAAGGAGGCACTCTCTCTGGAAACACCATATATTTT
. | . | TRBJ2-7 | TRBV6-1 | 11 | CASSESVKQYF | TGTGCCAGCAGTGAATCCGTAAAGCAGTACTTC
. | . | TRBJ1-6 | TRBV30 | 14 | CAWSELQGNSPLHF | TGTGCCTGGAGTGAATTACAGGGCAATTCGCCCCTCCACTTT
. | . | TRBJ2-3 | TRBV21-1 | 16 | CASSKVPPRYTDTQYF | TGTGCCAGCAGCAAAGTTCCCCCCCGGTACACAGATACGCAGTATTTT
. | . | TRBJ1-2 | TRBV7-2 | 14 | CASSLGAGHYGYTF | TGTGCCAGCAGCTTAGGTGCAGGCCACTATGGCTACACCTTC
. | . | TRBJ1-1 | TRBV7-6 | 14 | CASSLSTSNTEAFF | TGTGCCAGCAGCTTATCAACGTCGAACACTGAAGCTTTCTTT
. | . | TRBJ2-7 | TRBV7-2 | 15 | CASSLRARGTYEQYF | TGTGCCAGCAGCTTAAGGGCGAGAGGAACCTACGAGCAGTACTTC
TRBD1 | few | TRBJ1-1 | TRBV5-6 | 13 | CASSQRQGAGAFF | TGTGCCAGCAGCCAAAGACAGGGGGCGGGGGCTTTCTTT
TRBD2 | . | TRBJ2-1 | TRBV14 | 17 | CASSQPLAAADYNEQFF | TGTGCCAGCAGCCAACCGCTAGCGGCTGCTGACTACAATGAGCAGTTCTTC
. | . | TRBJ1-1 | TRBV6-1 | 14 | CASSQRQWGTEAFF | TGTGCCAGCAGTCAACGACAATGGGGCACTGAAGCTTTCTTT
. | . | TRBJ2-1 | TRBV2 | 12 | CASSEQGKEQFF | TGTGCCAGCAGTGAACAGGGGAAAGAGCAGTTCTTC
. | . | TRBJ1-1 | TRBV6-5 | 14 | CASSYSGGSYEAFF | TGTGCCAGCAGTTACTCTGGGGGCTCCTATGAAGCTTTCTTT
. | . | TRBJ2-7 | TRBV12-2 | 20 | CASRSDNRLAGSAAPYEQYF | TGTGCAAGTCGCTCAGACAACCGTCTAGCGGGGTCCGCAGCCCCCTACGAGCAGTACTTC
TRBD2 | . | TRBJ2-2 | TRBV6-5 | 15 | CASSPTELAAGELFF | TGTGCCAGCAGCCCTACTGAACTAGCGGCCGGGGAGCTGTTTTTT
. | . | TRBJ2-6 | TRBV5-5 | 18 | CASSLEDLFNSGANVLTF | TGTGCCAGCAGCTTGGAGGACCTATTTAACTCTGGGGCCAACGTCCTGACTTTC
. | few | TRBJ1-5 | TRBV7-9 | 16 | CASSPSADSGNQPQHF | TGTGCCAGCAGCCCCTCCGCGGACAGCGGGAATCAGCCCCAGCATTTT
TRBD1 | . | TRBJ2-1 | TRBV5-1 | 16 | CASSLAGQGGRREQFF | TGCGCCAGCAGCTTAGCAGGACAGGGCGGTAGGAGGGAGCAGTTCTTC
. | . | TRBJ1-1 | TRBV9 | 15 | CASSVHSSMNTEAFF | TGTGCCAGCAGCGTTCACAGTTCGATGAACACTGAAGCTTTCTTT
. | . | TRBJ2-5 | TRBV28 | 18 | CASSFLPIMTASKETQYF | TGTGCCAGCAGTTTTCTCCCGATAATGACAGCCTCTAAAGAGACCCAGTACTTC
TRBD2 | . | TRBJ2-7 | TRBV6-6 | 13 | CASSYLAGNEQYF | TGTGCCAGCAGTTACCTAGCGGGAAACGAGCAGTACTTC
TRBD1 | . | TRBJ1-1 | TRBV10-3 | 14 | CAISEFVDRTEAFF | TGTGCCATCAGTGAGTTCGTGGACAGGACTGAAGCTTTCTTT
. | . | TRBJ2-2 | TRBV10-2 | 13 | CASKGWVAGELFF | TGCGCCAGCAAGGGGTGGGTCGCCGGGGAGCTGTTTTTT
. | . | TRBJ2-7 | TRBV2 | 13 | CASSETRLYEQYF | TGTGCCAGCAGTGAGACTCGTCTCTACGAGCAGTACTTC
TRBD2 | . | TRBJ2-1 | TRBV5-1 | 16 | CASSLTHGLGYNEQFF | TGCGCCAGCAGCCTGACCCATGGACTAGGCTACAATGAGCAGTTCTTC
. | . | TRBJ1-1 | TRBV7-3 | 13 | CASSLTGNTEAFF | TGTGCCAGCAGCTTAACAGGGAACACTGAAGCTTTCTTT
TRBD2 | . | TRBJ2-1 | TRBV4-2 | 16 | CASSQEGGGRGNEQFF | TGTGCCAGCAGCCAAGAGGGAGGCGGGAGGGGCAATGAGCAGTTCTTC
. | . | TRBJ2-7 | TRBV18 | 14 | CASSPSMGFYEQYF | TGTGCCAGCTCACCTTCAATGGGTTTCTACGAGCAGTACTTC
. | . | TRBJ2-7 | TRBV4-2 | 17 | CASSQVNPMGRDYEQYF | TGTGCCAGCAGCCAAGTTAATCCGATGGGCAGGGACTACGAGCAGTACTTC
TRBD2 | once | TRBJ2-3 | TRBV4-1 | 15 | CASRLPGLATDTQYF | TGCGCCAGCAGGTTACCGGGACTAGCAACCGATACGCAGTATTTT
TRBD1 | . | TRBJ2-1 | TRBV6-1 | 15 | CASTRDRGYYNEQFF | TGTGCCAGCACCCGGGACAGGGGGTATTACAATGAGCAGTTCTTC
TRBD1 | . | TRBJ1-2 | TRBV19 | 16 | CASSIGSNRGGYGYTF | TGTGCCAGTAGTATAGGCTCGAACAGGGGAGGCTATGGCTACACCTTC
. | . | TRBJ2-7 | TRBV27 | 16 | CASSLSPGAGRNEQYF | TGTGCCAGCAGTTTATCCCCAGGGGCAGGGAGAAACGAGCAGTACTTC
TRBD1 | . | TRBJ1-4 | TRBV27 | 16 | CASTSSDRVPNEKLFF | TGTGCCAGCACTTCCTCTGACAGGGTTCCTAATGAAAAACTGTTTTTT
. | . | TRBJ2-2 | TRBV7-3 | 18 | CASSLRSGSFQNTGELFF | TGTGCCAGCAGCTTACGGTCAGGTTCTTTTCAGAACACCGGGGAGCTGTTTTTT
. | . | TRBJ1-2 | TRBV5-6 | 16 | CASSFKSGQTYYGYTF | TGTGCCAGCAGCTTTAAATCGGGGCAGACTTACTATGGCTACACCTTC
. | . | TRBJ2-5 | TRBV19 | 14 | CASSIRDYQETQYF | TGTGCCAGTAGTATCAGGGACTACCAAGAGACCCAGTACTTC